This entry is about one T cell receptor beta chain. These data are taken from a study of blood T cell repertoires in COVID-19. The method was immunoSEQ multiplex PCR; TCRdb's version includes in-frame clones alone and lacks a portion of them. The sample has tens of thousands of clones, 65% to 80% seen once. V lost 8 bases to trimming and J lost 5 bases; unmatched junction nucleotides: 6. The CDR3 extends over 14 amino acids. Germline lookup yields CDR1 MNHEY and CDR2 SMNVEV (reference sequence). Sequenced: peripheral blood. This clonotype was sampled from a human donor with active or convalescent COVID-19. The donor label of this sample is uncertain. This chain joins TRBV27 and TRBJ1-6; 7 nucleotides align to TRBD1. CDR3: CASCYRGNNSPLHF. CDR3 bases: TGTGCCAGCTGCTACAGGGGAAATAATTCACCCCTCCACTTT.